These 21 T cell receptor beta chains came from one sample sequenced in a study of T cell repertoires in cytomegalovirus infection. Via MiXCR, TCRdb re-called the reads, giving one row per CDR3 protein. The profile shows tens of thousands of distinct CDR3 sequences, 24% of them singletons. Which antigens these TCRs recognize remains unknown. The source was CD8+ T cells from cultured PBMCs, collected from culture after CMV antigen stimulation. These TCRs come from a human donor in good health (CMV status not recorded). Some clones in this sample may be carry-over from other donors' samples.

This clonotype has ten or more counts. The CDR3 region is CASSPRGNDYEQYF. The CDR3 region has the DNA TGTGCCAGCAGTCCGCGGGGGAACGACTACGAGCAGTACTTC. The rearrangement joins TRBV12-3 or TRBV12-4 to TRBJ2-7, with 7 positions matching TRBD2. With 5 bases clipped from V and 3 bases from J, the junction kept 7 bases outside the gene matches. The CDR3 sequence is 14 residues long.

This clonotype has a handful of counts. The V call is TRBV7-2, the J call TRBJ1-6; no reliable D call. This CDR3 is built from 14 residues. Germline V gives CDR1 SGHTA, CDR2 FQGNSA. V was pared by 3 bases and J by 7 bases, with 10 bases between. The CDR3 spells CASSFGSVNSPLHF. CDR3 bases: TGTGCCAGCAGCTTTGGATCCGTAAATTCACCCCTCCACTTT. The full variable domain, in which reference TRBV7-2 and TRBJ1-6 provide the parts outside the CDR3, is GAGVSQSPSNKVTEKGKDVELRCDPISGHTALYWYRQSLGQGLEFLIYFQGNSAPDKSGLPSDRFSAERTGGSVSTLTIQRTQQEDSAVYLCASSFGSVNSPLHFGNGTRLTVT.

The rearrangement uses TRBV11-2 and TRBJ1-2; D call uncertain. From germline, CDR1 is SGHAT and CDR2 FQNNGV. V shed 3 bases and J shed 3 bases, with 2 bases lying between them. The length of the CDR3 is 11 residues. The CDR3 loop is CASSFDYGYTF. CDR3 bases: TGTGCCAGCAGCTTTGACTATGGCTACACCTTC.

V is TRBV10-3 and J is TRBJ2-1; 13 bases line up with TRBD2. This CDR3 has 15 amino acids. V shed 6 bases and J 11 bases; nucleotides not matched to a gene: 10. Germline V gene sequence: CDR1 ENHRY, CDR2 SYGVKD. This chain's CDR3 is CAISAPTSGGNKQFF. CDR3 bases: TGTGCCATCAGCGCTCCGACTAGCGGGGGGAATAAGCAGTTCTTC.

The table lists this clonotype with a few counts. The rearrangement joins TRBV20-1 to TRBJ2-5; no firm D call. Germline V gives CDR1 DFQATT, CDR2 SNEGSKA (reference sequence). The CDR3 totals 17 residues. Trimming removed 0 bases from V and 3 bases from J, with 20 bases in between. CDR3 DNA: TGCAGTGCTAGAGATTTTCGGGCCAGCCATCAGAAAGAGACCCAGTACTTC. Protein product: CSARDFRASHQKETQYF.

In its sample, this clonotype was seen many times. The V call is TRBV11-2, the J call TRBJ2-7; TRBD2 agrees at 7 bases. Germline V CDR1 and CDR2: SGHAT, FQNNGV. Trimming cost V 4 bases and J 2 bases; bases outside gene matches: 5. The CDR3 covers 14 residues. CDR3: CASSSGGLTYEQYF. The CDR3 DNA reads TGTGCCAGCAGCTCGGGGGGACTAACCTACGAGCAGTACTTC.

There are a few counts of this clonotype. J is TRBJ1-2 and V is TRBV29-1, with D hard to call. Germline loops: CDR1 SQVTM, CDR2 ANQGSEA. There are 12 residues in the CDR3. The V end lost 0 bases, the J end lost 2 bases, and 4 bases lay between the germline ends. For the CDR3, the DNA is TGCAGCGTTGAAGAGGGGAACTATGGCTACACCTTC. Protein: CSVEEGNYGYTF.

In its sample, this clonotype was seen a few times. The V and J genes are TRBV11-2 and TRBJ2-7; 10 bases agree with TRBD2. CDR1 is SGHAT and CDR2 is FQNNGV in the germline V gene. V gave up 4 bases and J gave up 4 bases; unmatched junction bases: 4. The CDR3 totals 14 residues. The CDR3 coding sequence is TGTGCCAGCAGCTCAAGCGGGGGGGCTTACGAGCAGTACTTC. This codes for CASSSSGGAYEQYF.

This clonotype has a count of ten or more. V and J are TRBV7-2 and TRBJ1-1; TRBD1 matches at 7 bases. CDR3 length: 15 residues. J lost 4 bases, V lost 5 bases, and 10 bases had no gene match. Germline V CDR1 and CDR2: SGHTA, FQGNSA. The CDR3 bases are TGTGCCAGCAGCCCTAGGGACAGTGGACCCACTGAAGCTTTCTTT. This gives the protein CASSPRDSGPTEAFF. Looking up the rest from reference TRBV7-2 and TRBJ1-1 gives the full variable domain: GAGVSQSPSNKVTEKGKDVELRCDPISGHTALYWYRQSLGQGLEFLIYFQGNSAPDKSGLPSDRFSAERTGGSVSTLTIQRTQQEDSAVYLCASSPRDSGPTEAFFGQGTRLTVV.

Many counts were recorded for this clonotype. The chain uses TRBV12-3 or TRBV12-4 and TRBJ2-1; weak D call: TRBD1 (6 bases). With 3 bases removed from V and 0 bases from J, the gap between germline ends came to 9 bases. This CDR3 has 15 residues. CDR3 residues: CASSFADSSYNEQFF. As DNA, the CDR3 is TGTGCCAGCAGTTTCGCGGACAGCTCCTACAATGAGCAGTTCTTC.

This clonotype was counted only a few times. The chain recombines TRBV12-3 or TRBV12-4 with TRBJ2-5, with D possibly TRBD2 on 6 matching bases. V lost 6 bases and J lost 0, with 11 bases in between. The CDR3 runs to 14 residues. In DNA form, the CDR3 reads TGTGCCAGCAGCCGCCGGGAGTACCAAGAGACCCAGTACTTC. Translation gives CASSRREYQETQYF.

This clonotype was counted a few times. The chain recombines TRBV27 with TRBJ1-5, with 8 positions matching TRBD1. Trimming removed 1 base from V and 2 bases from J; junction bases left unmatched: 4. This CDR3 has 16 amino acids. CDR1 is MNHEY, CDR2 SMNVEV, per germline (reference sequence). The chain's CDR3 is CASSLWSGGGNQPQHF. CDR3 coding DNA: TGTGCCAGCAGTTTATGGTCAGGGGGCGGCAATCAGCCCCAGCATTTT.

The J gene is TRBJ2-1, the V gene TRBV6-1; 7 nucleotides match TRBD1. The CDR3 is 15 amino acids. The V gene's germline CDR1 is MNHNS and CDR2 SASEGT. After removal of 5 bases from V and 8 bases from J, the junction contained 12 bases not matched to a gene. CDR3 in DNA: TGTGCCAGCAGTACCCGGGACAGAGGGGGAGATGAGCAGTTCTTC. Translation gives CASSTRDRGGDEQFF.

This clonotype was detected many times. Written as DNA, the CDR3 is TGTGCCAGCAGTTACTCCCCCGGACAGGGGGTGAACACTGAAGCTTTCTTT. Translated, it gives CASSYSPGQGVNTEAFF. V gene TRBV6-6 combines with J gene TRBJ1-1, with 10 bases identical to TRBD1. This CDR3 has 17 residues. The V and J ends lost 0 bases and 0 bases, in that order; junction bases with no gene match: 4. From germline, CDR1 is MNHNY and CDR2 SVGAGI (reference sequence).

This sequence joins TRBV27 and TRBJ1-2; a possible D gene is TRBD1 (5 bases). V lost 5 bases, J lost 0 bases, and 10 bases lay in between. The germline V gene encodes CDR1 MNHEY and CDR2 SMNVEV (reference sequence). There are 14 residues in the CDR3. The CDR3 sequence is CASSGGGPNYGYTF. The CDR3 coding sequence is TGTGCCAGCAGTGGGGGAGGGCCTAACTATGGCTACACCTTC.

The chain employs TRBV28 and TRBJ2-3; D is ambiguous. This CDR3 contains 12 residues. Germline CDR1 is MDHEN and CDR2 is SYDVKM. Trimming removed 6 bases at V and 0 bases at J, with 4 bases between. The CDR3, as DNA: TGTGCCAGCAGCACTAGCACAGATACGCAGTATTTT. This codes for CASSTSTDTQYF. Using reference TRBV28 and TRBJ2-3 for the parts outside the CDR3, the full variable domain is DVKVTQSSRYLVKRTGEKVFLECVQDMDHENMFWYRQDPGLGLRLIYFSYDVKMKEKGDIPEGYSVSREKKERFSLILESASTNQTSMYLCASSTSTDTQYFGPGTRLTVL.

V is TRBV4-3 and J is TRBJ2-3; 8 nucleotides align to TRBD1. Germline V lookup: CDR1 LGHNA, CDR2 YSLEER. This CDR3 has 18 amino acids. After removal of 0 bases from V and 2 bases from J, the junction contained 10 bases not matched to a gene. CDR3 coding DNA: TGCGCCAGCAGCCAAGATTCTTGGGCAGGGGGCTCCACAGATACGCAGTATTTT. This codes for CASSQDSWAGGSTDTQYF.

This clonotype was counted between two and nine times. The CDR3 sequence: CSAVFDGLAGINEQFF. CDR3 bases: TGCAGTGCTGTCTTTGATGGACTAGCGGGAATCAATGAGCAGTTCTTC. The V call is TRBV20-1, the J call TRBJ2-1, with 12 bases lining up with TRBD2. From germline, CDR1 is DFQATT and CDR2 SNEGSKA (reference sequence). J lost 6 bases, V lost 5 bases, and 11 bases had no gene match. This CDR3 is built from 16 residues.

This clonotype was recorded a few times. In nucleotides, the CDR3 is TGTGCCAGCAGTGAAGCCTCCCCGGACGGACCTAGCACAGATACGCAGTATTTT. This encodes CASSEASPDGPSTDTQYF. The V gene is TRBV2, the J gene TRBJ2-3; D unclear. V lost 0 bases and J lost 0, with 16 bases in between. The CDR3 sequence is 18 residues long. Germline V lookup: CDR1 SNHLY, CDR2 FYNNEI.

This clonotype was observed at least ten times. The chain joins TRBV7-9 to TRBJ2-7; TRBD1 matches 10 bases. J was trimmed by 5 bases and V by 6 bases; bases with no gene match: 4. Germline assignment: CDR1 SEHNR and CDR2 FQNEAQ (reference sequence). The length of the CDR3 is 13 residues. The CDR3 loop reads CASRSGTGDEQYF. The CDR3 bases are TGTGCCAGCAGATCCGGGACAGGGGACGAGCAGTACTTC.

V and J are TRBV5-5 and TRBJ2-7; 7 bases match TRBD1. The CDR3 loop spans 15 amino acids. CDR1 is SGHKS, CDR2 YYEKEE, per germline (reference sequence). J lost 4 bases, V lost 5 bases, and 12 bases had no gene match. CDR3 in amino acids: CASRPEVQGLYEQYF. The CDR3, as DNA: TGTGCCAGCAGACCCGAGGTACAGGGGTTGTACGAGCAGTACTTC. The complete variable domain, with remaining parts taken from reference TRBV5-5 and TRBJ2-7, reads DAGVTQSPTHLIKTRGQQVTLRCSPISGHKSVSWYQQVLGQGPQFIFQYYEKEERGRGNFPDRFSARQFPNYSSELNVNALLLGDSALYLCASRPEVQGLYEQYFGPGTRLTVT.